This entry concerns a single TCR beta chain. Its specificity is not known. Deep was the level used in running the assay. Genomic DNA from each subset was divided evenly over several immunoSEQ plates. The protocol was immunoSEQ multiplex PCR, while the TCRdb copy is restricted to in-frame clones and leaves out a portion. The data show roughly 1,500,000 clones, 95% to 99% seen once. Adult donors, all healthy and HIV-negative, had no recent acute infections or vaccinations. The data stem from a study of shared clonotypes between healthy human individuals. Study-wide findings and caveats: For sorted subsets, rarefaction showed incomplete sequencing despite large depth.

This CDR3 is 16 amino acids long. V lost 5 bases to trimming and J lost 0 bases; unmatched junction nucleotides: 5. Germline CDR1 reads SQVTM; CDR2 reads ANQGSEA. The chain employs TRBV29-1 and TRBJ1-4, with TRBD1 matching over 11 bases. Sequencing was carried out using naive CD4+ T cells sorted from blood. Subset defined: CD45RA+ positively selected. This sequence was found in a man aged 25 to 40 in good health. The DNA for the CDR3 is TGCAGCGTTCTCGGACAGGGGGCGGCAACTAATGAAAAACTGTTTTTT. Its translation is CSVLGQGAATNEKLFF.